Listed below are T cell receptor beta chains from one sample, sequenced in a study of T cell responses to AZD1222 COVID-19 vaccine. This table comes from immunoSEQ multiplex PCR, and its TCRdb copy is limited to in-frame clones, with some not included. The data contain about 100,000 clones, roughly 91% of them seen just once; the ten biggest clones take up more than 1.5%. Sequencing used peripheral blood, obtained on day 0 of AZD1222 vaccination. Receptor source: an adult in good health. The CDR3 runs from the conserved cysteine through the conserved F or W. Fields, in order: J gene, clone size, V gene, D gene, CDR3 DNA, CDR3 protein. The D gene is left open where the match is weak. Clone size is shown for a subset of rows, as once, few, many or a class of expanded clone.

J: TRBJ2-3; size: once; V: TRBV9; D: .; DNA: TGTGCCAGCAGCGTTGGGGGGCGTGCAGATACGCAGTATTTT; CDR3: CASSVGGRADTQYF
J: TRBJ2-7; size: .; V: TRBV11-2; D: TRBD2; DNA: TGTGCCAGCAGCCAAGGGACTAGCGGTACCTACGAGCAGTACTTC; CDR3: CASSQGTSGTYEQYF
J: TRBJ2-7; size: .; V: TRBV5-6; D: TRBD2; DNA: TGTGCCAGCAGCCAACACGGACTAGCGGGCGGCTACGAGCAGTACTTC; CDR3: CASSQHGLAGGYEQYF
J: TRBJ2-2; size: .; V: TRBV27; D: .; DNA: TGTGCCAGCAGCGACAGGCCCTTGGCCGGGGAGCTGTTTTTT; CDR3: CASSDRPLAGELFF
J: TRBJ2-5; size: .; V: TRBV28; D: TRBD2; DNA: TGTGCCAGCAGTTTATTCGGGGGGAACGAAGAGACCCAGTACTTC; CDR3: CASSLFGGNEETQYF
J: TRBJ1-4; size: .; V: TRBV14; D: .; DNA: TGTGCCAGCAGCCCCAAGAATTCTGAAAAACTGTTTTTT; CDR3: CASSPKNSEKLFF
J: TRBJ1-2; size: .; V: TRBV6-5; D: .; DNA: TGTGCCAGCAGGGGGGCGAACTATGGCTACACCTTC; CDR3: CASRGANYGYTF
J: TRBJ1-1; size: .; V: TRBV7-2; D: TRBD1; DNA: TGTGCCAGCAGCTCAGGGGGGATGAACACTGAAGCTTTCTTT; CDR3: CASSSGGMNTEAFF
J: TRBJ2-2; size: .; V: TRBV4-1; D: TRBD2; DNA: TGCGCCAGCAGCCCGGGACTAGCGGGAGTTATCGCCGGGGAGCTGTTTTTT; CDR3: CASSPGLAGVIAGELFF
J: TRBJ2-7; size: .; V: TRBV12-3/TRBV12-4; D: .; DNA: TGTGCCAGCAGTCCTGGCCGGAGTGAGCAGTACTTC; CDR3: CASSPGRSEQYF
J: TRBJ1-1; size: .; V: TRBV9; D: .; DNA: TGTGCCAGCAGCGTCTTCAGCGGGGGCAGCACTGAAGCTTTCTTT; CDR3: CASSVFSGGSTEAFF
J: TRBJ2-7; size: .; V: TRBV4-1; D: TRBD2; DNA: TGCGCCAGCAGCCCTACCCTAACTAGCGGGAGGGCCTGGATTGGGGAGCAGTACTTC; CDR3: CASSPTLTSGRAWIGEQYF
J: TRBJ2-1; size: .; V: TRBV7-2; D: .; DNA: TGTGCCAGCAGCTCTTATACTAGTGAGCAGTTCTTC; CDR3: CASSSYTSEQFF
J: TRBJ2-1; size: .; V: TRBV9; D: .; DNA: TGTGCCAGCAGCGTAGACTCCTCTACCTACAATGAGCAGTTCTTC; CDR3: CASSVDSSTYNEQFF
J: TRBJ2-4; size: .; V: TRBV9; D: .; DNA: TGTGCCAGCAGCGACGAGCCCGGAGCCAAAAACATTCAGTACTTC; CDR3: CASSDEPGAKNIQYF
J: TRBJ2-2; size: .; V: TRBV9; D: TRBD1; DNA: TGTGCCAGCAGCCCGTCGGACAGGGGATTTAGAGGGGAGCTGTTTTTT; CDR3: CASSPSDRGFRGELFF
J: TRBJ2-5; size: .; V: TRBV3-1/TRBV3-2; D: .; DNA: TGTGCCAGCAGCCAAGGTTCGAGGCTAGCGCTACAAGAGACCCAGTACTTC; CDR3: CASSQGSRLALQETQYF
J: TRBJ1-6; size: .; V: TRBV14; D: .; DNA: TGTGCCAGCAGCCAAGGCTACAGCAATTCACCCCTCCACTTT; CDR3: CASSQGYSNSPLHF
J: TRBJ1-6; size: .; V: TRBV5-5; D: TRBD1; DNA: TGTGCCAGCAGCGCCTCTGACAGGGATAATTCACCCCTCCACTTT; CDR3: CASSASDRDNSPLHF
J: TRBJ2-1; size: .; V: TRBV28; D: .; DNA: TGTGCCAGCAGTTTGCGGGGAACTGTTTTGAATGAGCAGTTCTTC; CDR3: CASSLRGTVLNEQFF
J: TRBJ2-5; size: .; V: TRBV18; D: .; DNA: TGTGCCAGCTCACCAGTGCGGGAAGAGACCCAGTACTTC; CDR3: CASSPVREETQYF
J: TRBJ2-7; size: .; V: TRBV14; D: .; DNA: TGTGCCAGCGGTCCGGCAGGGCGGGGGCAGTACTTC; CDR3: CASGPAGRGQYF
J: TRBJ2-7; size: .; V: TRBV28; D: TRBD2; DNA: TGTGCCAGCAGTTCCCCCGGGGGGGGGTCGGGTCTAGGTCGGCGGGAGCAGTACTTC; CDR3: CASSSPGGGSGLGRREQYF
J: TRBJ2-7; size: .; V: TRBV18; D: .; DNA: TGTGCCAGCTCACCACCTGTAGTGACCTACGAGCAGTACTTC; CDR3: CASSPPVVTYEQYF
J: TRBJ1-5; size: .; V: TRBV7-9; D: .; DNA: TGTGCCAGCAGCTCCGGACAGAGTACCAATCAGCCCCAGCATTTT; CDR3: CASSSGQSTNQPQHF
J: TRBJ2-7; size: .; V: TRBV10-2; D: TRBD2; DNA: TGCGCCAGCAGGTCAGTAGGGACTAGCTACGAGCAGTACTTC; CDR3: CASRSVGTSYEQYF
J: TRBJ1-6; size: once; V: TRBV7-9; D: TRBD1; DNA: TGTGCCAGCAGCTTAGTAGGGACAGGGGTGTCACCCCTCCACTTT; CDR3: CASSLVGTGVSPLHF